This TCR beta chain was captured in a study of CD8 T cells in ankylosing spondylitis. This CDR3 comprises 16 residues. With 1 base removed from V and 0 bases from J, the gap between germline ends came to 7 bases. Looked up from germline, CDR1 is MNHNS and CDR2 is SASEGT. One entry per CDR3 protein results from TCRdb running MiXCR on the 5' RACE reads. The table has 150,000 to 200,000 distinct CDR3 sequences, 13% seen once; the top ten hold roughly 9.6%. The J gene is TRBJ1-6, the V gene TRBV6-1; D is unresolved. Sequenced input: blood, either unsorted or a sorted T cell fraction (not recorded which). The receptor was derived from a female donor with ankylosing spondylitis or in good health (not recorded which). The CDR3 loop is CASSEGEVSYNSPLHF. CDR3 coding DNA: TGTGCCAGCAGTGAAGGCGAGGTCTCCTATAATTCACCCCTCCACTTT.